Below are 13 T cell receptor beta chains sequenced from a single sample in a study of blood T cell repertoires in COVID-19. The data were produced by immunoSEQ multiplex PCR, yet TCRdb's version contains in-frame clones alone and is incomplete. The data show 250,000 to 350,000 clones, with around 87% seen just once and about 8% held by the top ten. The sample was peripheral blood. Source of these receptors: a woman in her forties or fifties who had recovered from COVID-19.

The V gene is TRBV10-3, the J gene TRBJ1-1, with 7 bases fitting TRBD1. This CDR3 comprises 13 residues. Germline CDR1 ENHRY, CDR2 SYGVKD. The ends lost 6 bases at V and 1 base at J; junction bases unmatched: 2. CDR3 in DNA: TGTGCCATCAGGACAGGGACGAACACTGAAGCTTTCTTT. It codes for CAIRTGTNTEAFF.

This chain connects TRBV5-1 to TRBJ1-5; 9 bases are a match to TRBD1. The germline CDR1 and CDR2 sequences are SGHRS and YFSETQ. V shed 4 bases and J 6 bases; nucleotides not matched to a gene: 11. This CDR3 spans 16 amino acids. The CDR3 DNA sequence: TGCGCCAGCAGCGTCGACGGGACAGGGAATATTCAGCCCCAGCATTTT. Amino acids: CASSVDGTGNIQPQHF.

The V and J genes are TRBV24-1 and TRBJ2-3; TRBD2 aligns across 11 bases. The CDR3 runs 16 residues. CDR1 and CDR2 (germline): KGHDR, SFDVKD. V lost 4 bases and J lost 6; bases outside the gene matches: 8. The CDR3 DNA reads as TGTGCCACCAGTGACCCTGTAGCGGGGGGGCCCGATACGCAGTATTTT. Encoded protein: CATSDPVAGGPDTQYF.

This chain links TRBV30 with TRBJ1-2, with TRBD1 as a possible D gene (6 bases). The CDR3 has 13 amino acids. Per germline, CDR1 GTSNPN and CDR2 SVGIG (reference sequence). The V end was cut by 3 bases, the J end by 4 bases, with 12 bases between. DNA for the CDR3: TGTGCCTGGAGCCCGGGACACGTCTATGGCTACACCTTC. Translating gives CAWSPGHVYGYTF.

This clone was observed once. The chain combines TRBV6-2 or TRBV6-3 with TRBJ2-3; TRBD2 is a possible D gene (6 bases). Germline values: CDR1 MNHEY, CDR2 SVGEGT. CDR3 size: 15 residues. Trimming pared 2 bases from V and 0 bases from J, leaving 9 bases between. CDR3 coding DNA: TGTGCCAGCAGTTACGCGGGGTCGAGCACAGATACGCAGTATTTT. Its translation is CASSYAGSSTDTQYF.

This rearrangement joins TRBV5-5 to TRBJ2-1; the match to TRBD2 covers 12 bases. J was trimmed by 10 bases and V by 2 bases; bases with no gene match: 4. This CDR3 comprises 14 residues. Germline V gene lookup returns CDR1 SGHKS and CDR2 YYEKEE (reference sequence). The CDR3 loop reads CASSLLAGGGEQFF. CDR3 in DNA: TGTGCCAGCAGCTTACTAGCGGGAGGCGGGGAGCAGTTCTTC.

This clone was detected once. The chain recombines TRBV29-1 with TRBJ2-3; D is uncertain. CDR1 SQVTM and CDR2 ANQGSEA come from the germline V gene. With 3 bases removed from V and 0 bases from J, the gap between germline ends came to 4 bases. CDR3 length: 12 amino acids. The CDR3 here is CSVDESTDTQYF. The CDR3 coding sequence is TGCAGCGTTGACGAGAGCACAGATACGCAGTATTTT.

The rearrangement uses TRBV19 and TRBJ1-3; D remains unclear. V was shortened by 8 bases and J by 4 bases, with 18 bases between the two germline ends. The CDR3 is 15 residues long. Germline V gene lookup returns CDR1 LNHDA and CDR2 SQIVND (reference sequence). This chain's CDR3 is CASRALSRSGNTIYF. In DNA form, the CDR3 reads TGTGCCAGTCGCGCCCTGTCGAGGTCGGGAAACACCATATATTTT.

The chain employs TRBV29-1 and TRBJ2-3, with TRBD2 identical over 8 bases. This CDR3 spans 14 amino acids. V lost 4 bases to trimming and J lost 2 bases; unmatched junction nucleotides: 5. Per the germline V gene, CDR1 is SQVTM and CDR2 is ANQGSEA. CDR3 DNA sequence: TGCAGCGTTGCCCCGGGACTAGTCACAGATACGCAGTATTTT. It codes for CSVAPGLVTDTQYF.

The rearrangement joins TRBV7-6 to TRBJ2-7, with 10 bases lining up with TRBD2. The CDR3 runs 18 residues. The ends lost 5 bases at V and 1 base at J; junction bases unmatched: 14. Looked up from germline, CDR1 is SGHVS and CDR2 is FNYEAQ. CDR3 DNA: TGTGCCAGCAGCCAGCGGGGGCCGGGACTAGCGCCTTCCTACGAGCAGTACTTC. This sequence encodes CASSQRGPGLAPSYEQYF.

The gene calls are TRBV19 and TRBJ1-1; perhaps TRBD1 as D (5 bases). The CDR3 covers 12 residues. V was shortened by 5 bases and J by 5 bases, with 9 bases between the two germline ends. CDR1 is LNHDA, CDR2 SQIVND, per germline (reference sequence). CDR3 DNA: TGTGCCAGTAGTTCGGGGGGAACTGAAGCTTTCTTT. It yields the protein CASSSGGTEAFF.

The CDR3 reads CASIERSGVDRSSETQYF. CDR3 DNA sequence: TGTGCCAGCATTGAGAGGTCGGGGGTGGACCGATCTTCGGAGACCCAGTACTTC. The V call is TRBV28, the J call TRBJ2-5, with D perhaps TRBD2 (6 bases). Between the trimmed V and J ends, which lost 7 bases and 5 bases, there was a span of 29 bases. The germline gives CDR1 MDHEN, CDR2 SYDVKM. This CDR3 is built from 18 residues.

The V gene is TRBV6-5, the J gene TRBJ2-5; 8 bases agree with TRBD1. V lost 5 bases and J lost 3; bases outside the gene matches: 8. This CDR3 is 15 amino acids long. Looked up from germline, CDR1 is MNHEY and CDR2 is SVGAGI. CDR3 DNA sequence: TGTGCCAGCAGTCCTCGGACAGGGCGGGAAGAGACCCAGTACTTC. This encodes CASSPRTGREETQYF.